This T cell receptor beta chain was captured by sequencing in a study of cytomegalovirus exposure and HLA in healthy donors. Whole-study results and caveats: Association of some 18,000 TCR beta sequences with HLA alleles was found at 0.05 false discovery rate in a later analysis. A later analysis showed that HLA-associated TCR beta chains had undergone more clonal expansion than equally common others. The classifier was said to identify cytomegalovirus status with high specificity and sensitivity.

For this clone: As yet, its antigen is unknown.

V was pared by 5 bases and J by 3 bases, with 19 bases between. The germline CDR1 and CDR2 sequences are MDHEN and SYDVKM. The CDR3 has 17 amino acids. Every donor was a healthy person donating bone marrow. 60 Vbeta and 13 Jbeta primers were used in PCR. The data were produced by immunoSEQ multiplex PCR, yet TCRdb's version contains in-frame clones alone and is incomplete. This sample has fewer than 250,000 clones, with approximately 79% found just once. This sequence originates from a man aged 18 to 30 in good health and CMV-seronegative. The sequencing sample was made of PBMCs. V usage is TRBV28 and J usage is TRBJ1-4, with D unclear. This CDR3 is CASSLILGVSPNEKLFF. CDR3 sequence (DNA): TGTGCCAGCAGTCTAATCCTGGGCGTCAGTCCTAATGAAAAACTGTTTTTT.